A few counts support the clone carrying this T cell receptor (beta chain). Its antigen is not identified. This sample's time point: week 11, during vaccination. In every dose of vaccine, 300 ug of mutant IDH1 20-mer peptide was given alongside topical imiquimod. The V end was cut by 10 bases, the J end by 4 bases, with 16 bases between. Germline CDR1 is LNHDA and CDR2 is SQIVND (reference sequence). This CDR3 comprises 13 residues. These data are taken from a study of a mutant IDH1 vaccine in newly diagnosed glioma. Study at large: Vaccines were first given 4-6 weeks after radiotherapy alone, or with temozolomide cycles. Most patients had received both radiotherapy and temozolomide, the prior options being radiotherapy, temozolomide, or both. Study-wide results and limits: Pseudoprogression looked unconnected to shifts in top peripheral T cell clonotypes.

Assay used: immunoSEQ multiplex PCR; TCRdb lists only in-frame clones, some missing. This table holds about 36,000 clones, about four fifths found once. The sample in question was peripheral blood mononuclear cells (PBMCs), obtained from a glioma patient whose treatment included an IDH1 peptide vaccine. The chain employs TRBV19 and TRBJ1-2; unclear D gene. This receptor was taken from a woman aged 30 to 39 with glioma. Some clones in this sample may be carry-over from other donors' samples. The CDR3 here is CATRGGPLYGYTF. The CDR3, as DNA: TGTGCCACCCGGGGTGGGCCCCTCTATGGCTACACCTTC.